A single sample is the source of the 13 T cell receptor beta chains below, sequenced in a study of shared clonotypes between healthy human individuals. Sequenced by immunoSEQ multiplex PCR; TCRdb stores in-frame clones only, minus some. The repertoire consists of around 2.1 million clones, with around 95% occurring once and the leading ten covering more than 0.1%. The material sequenced was naive CD4+ T cells sorted from blood. The sample's subset: CD45RA+ positively selected. The receptors shown here come from a man in his late teens or twenties in good health.

This clone has only a few counts. V and J are TRBV27 and TRBJ2-2, with D unresolved. Trimming removed 4 bases at V and 7 bases at J, with 10 bases between. This CDR3 has 13 residues. The germline V gene has CDR1 MNHEY and CDR2 SMNVEV (reference sequence). This CDR3 is CASSSGRDGELFF. DNA of the CDR3: TGTGCCAGCAGTTCCGGAAGGGACGGGGAGCTGTTTTTT.

The chain joins TRBV7-9 to TRBJ2-2, with D unresolved. Trimming cost V 1 base and J 6 bases, with 3 bases left between them. Germline-derived CDR1 and CDR2 are SEHNR and FQNEAQ (reference sequence). This CDR3 region has 12 residues. CDR3 nucleotide sequence: TGTGCCAGCAGCTTAGTCCCCGGGGAGCTGTTTTTT. Protein: CASSLVPGELFF.

The V call is TRBV14, the J call TRBJ2-7, with D perhaps matching TRBD1 (5 bases). V lost 5 bases and J lost 0, with 14 bases in between. The CDR3 runs 15 residues. From germline, CDR1 is SGHDN and CDR2 FVKESK. Here the CDR3 reads CASSYSMGLSYEQYF. CDR3 nucleotide sequence: TGTGCCAGCAGCTACTCGATGGGGCTCTCCTACGAGCAGTACTTC.

The J gene is TRBJ1-1, the V gene TRBV5-1; D is unresolved. Germline CDR1 SGHRS, CDR2 YFSETQ. The CDR3 is made up of 14 amino acids. Trimming took 1 base from V and 1 from J, leaving 8 bases between them. The CDR3 DNA follows: TGCGCCAGCAGCTTGAAGGGAGGGAACACTGAAGCTTTCTTT. Translated, it gives CASSLKGGNTEAFF.

This rearrangement joins TRBV28 to TRBJ2-7; 9 nucleotides agree with TRBD2. CDR3 size: 19 residues. Germline V gene sequence: CDR1 MDHEN, CDR2 SYDVKM. After removal of 6 bases from V and 2 bases from J, the junction contained 20 bases not matched to a gene. CDR3 amino acids: CASSPTGLWSSGDAYEQYF. The DNA for the CDR3 is TGTGCCAGCAGCCCAACAGGGTTATGGTCTAGCGGGGACGCCTACGAGCAGTACTTC.

This chain joins TRBV30 and TRBJ2-2; the D call may be TRBD1 or TRBD2 (5 bases each). This CDR3 comprises 15 residues. The germline V gene has CDR1 GTSNPN and CDR2 SVGIG (reference sequence). The ends were cut back, 2 bases at V and 1 base at J, with 11 bases in the middle. The DNA of the CDR3 is TGTGCCTGGAGTCCGGGACGGAAGAACACCGGGGAGCTGTTTTTT. This gives the protein CAWSPGRKNTGELFF.

Comments on this clone: The same CDR3 also results from other DNA sequences found in this sample. This sequence joins TRBV18 and TRBJ2-1, with a tentative D call TRBD2 (6 bases). Trimming pared 0 bases from V and 2 bases from J, leaving 8 bases between. Per the germline V gene, CDR1 is KGHSH and CDR2 is LQKENI. The CDR3 contains 15 residues. The DNA for the CDR3 is TGTGCCAGCTCACCACCGGGAGGCACCTACAATGAGCAGTTCTTC. This sequence encodes CASSPPGGTYNEQFF.

The chain couples TRBV7-9 to TRBJ2-5; 10 bases map to TRBD1. CDR1 and CDR2 (germline): SEHNR, FQNEAQ (reference sequence). The CDR3 has 16 residues. V was pared by 3 bases and J by 5 bases, with 9 bases of the junction left unmatched. As DNA, the CDR3 is TGTGCCAGCAGCTTGGGCTCGACAGGGGGCTGGGAGACCCAGTACTTC. Its translation: CASSLGSTGGWETQYF.

The chain recombines TRBV7-8 with TRBJ2-1; either TRBD1 or TRBD2 may fit D (5 bases each). The CDR3 runs 15 residues. V lost 2 bases and J lost 4, with 12 bases in between. Germline CDR1 reads SGHVS; CDR2 reads FQNEAQ. CDR3 coding DNA: TGTGCCAGCAGCTTAATGGGGACGATGTACAATGAGCAGTTCTTC. It codes for CASSLMGTMYNEQFF.

The J gene is TRBJ2-7, the V gene TRBV5-1, with D possibly matching TRBD2 (6 bases). Germline values: CDR1 SGHRS, CDR2 YFSETQ. The CDR3 sequence is 18 residues long. V lost 0 bases to trimming and J lost 0 bases, with 19 bases between them. DNA for the CDR3: TGCGCCAGCAGCTTGGCCAAAGTGGAGGGACCATCCTCCTACGAGCAGTACTTC. As protein: CASSLAKVEGPSSYEQYF.

The V and J genes are TRBV6-1 and TRBJ2-7; tentatively, D is TRBD1 (6 bases). The V gene lost 10 bases and the J gene lost 4 bases, with 20 bases spanning the gap. The CDR3 is made up of 14 amino acids. Germline CDR1 MNHNS, CDR2 SASEGT. The CDR3, as DNA: TGTGCCACCGAGACAGGCCTGGTCTATTACGAGCAGTACTTC. It is translated as CATETGLVYYEQYF.

This clone was observed once. In DNA form, the CDR3 reads TGTGCCAGCAGTAAGGACAGCGTTGGGGGACCCCTCCACTTT. It specifies CASSKDSVGGPLHF. The gene calls are TRBV28 and TRBJ1-6; weak D call: TRBD1 (6 bases). The CDR3 runs 14 residues. Between the trimmed V and J ends, which lost 5 bases and 12 bases, there was a span of 17 bases. Germline V lookup: CDR1 MDHEN, CDR2 SYDVKM. Filled out from reference TRBV28 and TRBJ1-6, the complete variable domain reads DVKVTQSSRYLVKRTGEKVFLECVQDMDHENMFWYRQDPGLGLRLIYFSYDVKMKEKGDIPEGYSVSREKKERFSLILESASTNQTSMYLCASSKDSVGGPLHFGNGTRLTVT.

The chain uses TRBV6-4 and TRBJ1-5, with D perhaps matching TRBD1 (5 bases). Germline CDR1 reads MRHNA; CDR2 reads SNTAGT. V dropped 0 bases and J dropped 3 bases, with 9 bases sitting between them. The CDR3 is 15 residues long. For the CDR3, the DNA is TGTGCCAGCAGTGACTCGGGACCGACCAATCAGCCCCAGCATTTT. Its protein product is CASSDSGPTNQPQHF.